The 19 T cell receptor beta chains below were found in one sample sequenced in a study of memory CD4+ T cells and cytomegalovirus serostatus. Produced via immunoSEQ multiplex PCR; TCRdb's table is partial and in-frame only. The table has about 61,000 clones, approximately 78% seen once. Single viable CD3+CD4+CD8-CD45RO+ cells were sorted as the memory CD4+ T cells. Material for sequencing was memory CD4+ T cells from blood. These receptors were taken from an adult in good health and CMV-seronegative.

The chain carries TRBV27 and TRBJ1-4; weak D call: TRBD1 (5 bases). The germline V and J ends were trimmed by 6 bases and 5 bases, with 10 bases remaining between them. Looked up from germline, CDR1 is MNHEY and CDR2 is SMNVEV (reference sequence). This CDR3 is 13 amino acids long. CDR3 DNA: TGTGCCAGCAGGACAGATCACAATGAAAAACTGTTTTTT. Protein: CASRTDHNEKLFF.

This chain uses TRBV5-1 with TRBJ1-2; no clear D. This CDR3 is 14 amino acids long. With 0 bases removed from V and 2 bases from J, the gap between germline ends came to 8 bases. Germline CDR1 and CDR2: SGHRS and YFSETQ. The CDR3 nucleotides are TGCGCCAGCAGCTTGGAAAGCAGGAACTATGGCTACACCTTC. It specifies CASSLESRNYGYTF.

The chain couples TRBV30 to TRBJ1-3; tentatively, D is TRBD1 (6 bases). Looked up from germline, CDR1 is GTSNPN and CDR2 is SVGIG (reference sequence). Trimming shortened V by 4 bases and J by 2 bases, and 15 bases separated the two germline ends. This CDR3 region has 15 residues. This CDR3 is CAWNPRGSPGNTIYF. CDR3 nucleotides: TGTGCCTGGAACCCCAGGGGATCCCCTGGAAACACCATATATTTT.

This rearrangement joins TRBV19 to TRBJ2-6; the D is unclear. The CDR3 has 15 residues. Germline lookup yields CDR1 LNHDA and CDR2 SQIVND (reference sequence). V was clipped by 5 bases and J by 0 bases, with 8 bases between them. CDR3 amino acids: CASSRAFSGANVLTF. Here the CDR3 DNA reads TGTGCCAGTAGTCGAGCCTTCTCTGGGGCCAACGTCCTGACTTTC.

Of note for this clone: A read error may account for a junction end that differs from germline. The chain has TRBV7-3 and TRBJ2-7, with 14 bases fitting TRBD2. This CDR3 is built from 14 residues. From germline, CDR1 is SGHTA and CDR2 FQGTGA. The CDR3 DNA sequence: TGTGCCAGCAGCCCGGGACTAGCGGGAGTCGTGTTGGACTTC. This translates into CASSPGLAGVVLDF.

The chain links TRBV18 to TRBJ2-5, with no clear D. The CDR3 loop spans 13 amino acids. In germline, CDR1 is KGHSH, CDR2 LQKENI. Trimming took 6 bases from V and 2 from J, leaving 10 bases between them. The CDR3 DNA follows: TGTGCCAGCTCGTTAATGGAGCAAGAGACCCAGTACTTC. Encoded protein: CASSLMEQETQYF.

This clone was found once. The chain combines TRBV5-4 with TRBJ2-7, with D perhaps being TRBD1 or TRBD2 (5 bases each). V was shortened by 4 bases and J by 2 bases, with 16 bases between the two germline ends. CDR3 length: 15 amino acids. Germline loops: CDR1 SGHNT, CDR2 YYREEE (reference sequence). The CDR3 spells CASSARVGPAYEQYF. DNA for the CDR3: TGTGCCAGCAGCGCCCGTGTGGGACCCGCCTACGAGCAGTACTTC.

V gene TRBV7-8 combines with J gene TRBJ1-4; D is possibly TRBD1 (5 bases). V was shortened by 1 base and J by 8 bases, with 8 bases between the two germline ends. This CDR3 comprises 13 residues. CDR1 SGHVS and CDR2 FQNEAQ come from the germline V gene. Here the CDR3 reads CASSLGGMEKLFF. The CDR3 nucleotides read TGTGCCAGCAGCTTAGGGGGGATGGAAAAACTGTTTTTT.

This clone occurred a few times. J is TRBJ2-4 and V is TRBV5-4; 9 nucleotides line up with TRBD1. The CDR3 spans 16 residues. The germline V gene has CDR1 SGHNT and CDR2 YYREEE (reference sequence). The junction had 3 bases not matched to a gene; V was cut back by 2 bases and J by 0 bases. The CDR3 loop is CASSLGQGLAKNIQYF. CDR3 DNA sequence: TGTGCCAGCAGCTTAGGACAGGGGTTAGCCAAAAACATTCAGTACTTC.

The chain employs TRBV5-1 and TRBJ2-5; possibly TRBD2 for D (5 bases). The CDR3 has 15 residues. V lost 0 bases, J lost 0 bases, and 9 bases lay in between. Germline V gene sequence: CDR1 SGHRS, CDR2 YFSETQ. CDR3 DNA sequence: TGCGCCAGCAGCTTGGCGGGGAAAAACCAAGAGACCCAGTACTTC. Protein sequence: CASSLAGKNQETQYF.

This chain connects TRBV9 to TRBJ2-2, with D uncertain. CDR1 and CDR2 (germline): SGDLS, YYNGEE. This CDR3 is built from 12 residues. V was trimmed by 3 bases and J by 2 bases, leaving 2 bases between them. DNA for the CDR3: TGTGCCAGCAGCGGAAACACCGGGGAGCTGTTTTTT. Translation gives CASSGNTGELFF.

The V gene is TRBV25-1, the J gene TRBJ2-1; D call uncertain. Trimming cost V 3 bases and J 0 bases, with 15 bases left between them. This CDR3 contains 17 residues. The germline V gene encodes CDR1 MGHDK and CDR2 SYGVNS. The CDR3 spells CASSDPKGLGSYNEQFF. CDR3 coding DNA: TGTGCCAGCAGTGACCCCAAGGGCCTGGGCTCCTACAATGAGCAGTTCTTC. The whole variable domain, remainder taken from reference TRBV25-1 and TRBJ2-1, is EADIYQTPRYLVIGTGKKITLECSQTMGHDKMYWYQQDPGMELHLIHYSYGVNSTEKGDLSSESTVSRIRTEHFPLTLESARPSHTSQYLCASSDPKGLGSYNEQFFGPGTRLTVL.

The chain uses TRBV11-2 and TRBJ2-2, with 10 bases identical to TRBD2. From germline, CDR1 is SGHAT and CDR2 FQNNGV. Trimming at V came to 5 bases and at J to 0 bases, leaving 9 bases not matched to a gene. This CDR3 has 18 amino acids. The DNA of the CDR3 is TGTGCCAGCAGCGTCGGAGCGGGAGGGCCCGCGAACACCGGGGAGCTGTTTTTT. Translated, it gives CASSVGAGGPANTGELFF.

CDR3 sequence reads: CASSKDFSQNIQYF. The CDR3 DNA reads as TGTGCCAGCAGCAAAGATTTCAGCCAAAACATTCAGTACTTC. The chain carries TRBV21-1 and TRBJ2-4. TRBV21-1 is reported as a pseudogene. The CDR3 contains 14 residues.

This rearrangement joins TRBV5-6 to TRBJ2-1, with 9 positions matching TRBD2. Per the germline V gene, CDR1 is SGHDT and CDR2 is YYEEEE. V was pared by 1 base and J by 16 bases, with 9 bases of the junction left unmatched. CDR3 length: 13 amino acids. The CDR3 bases are TGTGCCAGCAGCTTGTCTAGCGGGACCCCGGGATTCTTC. Amino acid sequence: CASSLSSGTPGFF.

This clone has only one observation. V gene TRBV5-1 combines with J gene TRBJ1-4; the match to TRBD1 covers 11 bases. The CDR3 runs 16 residues. Germline CDR1 reads SGHRS; CDR2 reads YFSETQ. The junction had 5 bases not matched to a gene; V was cut back by 0 bases and J by 7 bases. The CDR3: CASSLARGQGGEKLFF. The CDR3 DNA is TGCGCCAGCAGCTTGGCCAGGGGACAGGGGGGTGAAAAACTGTTTTTT.

This clone came up once. The chain recombines TRBV2 with TRBJ2-1; the D gene could be TRBD1 or TRBD2 (7 bases each). Germline V gene lookup returns CDR1 SNHLY and CDR2 FYNNEI. V was trimmed by 6 bases and J by 0 bases, leaving 15 bases between them. The CDR3 extends over 16 amino acids. The CDR3 DNA is TGTGCCAGCAGGGGGGGGACAGCTAGCTCCTACAATGAGCAGTTCTTC. Amino acids: CASRGGTASSYNEQFF. The whole variable domain, remainder taken from reference TRBV2 and TRBJ2-1, is EPEVTQTPSHQVTQMGQEVILRCVPISNHLYFYWYRQILGQKVEFLVSFYNNEISEKSEIFDDQFSVERPDGSNFTLKIRSTKLEDSAMYFCASRGGTASSYNEQFFGPGTRLTVL.

In this sample, this clone turned up once. The chain links TRBV7-2 to TRBJ2-3, with 14 positions matching TRBD2. This CDR3 region has 18 residues. V lost 3 bases, J lost 2 bases, and 7 bases stayed unmatched. Germline CDR1 SGHTA, CDR2 FQGNSA. The CDR3 bases are TGTGCCAGCAGCTTTCTGGGACTAGCGGGAGATCTCACAGATACGCAGTATTTT. The encoded protein is CASSFLGLAGDLTDTQYF.

This chain links TRBV9 with TRBJ2-1, with no clear D. Germline CDR1 reads SGDLS; CDR2 reads YYNGEE. This CDR3 is built from 15 residues. Trimming took off 0 bases at V and 2 bases at J, with 9 bases between the two ends. CDR3 region: CASSVAESAYNEQFF. The CDR3 DNA is TGTGCCAGCAGCGTAGCGGAATCCGCCTACAATGAGCAGTTCTTC.